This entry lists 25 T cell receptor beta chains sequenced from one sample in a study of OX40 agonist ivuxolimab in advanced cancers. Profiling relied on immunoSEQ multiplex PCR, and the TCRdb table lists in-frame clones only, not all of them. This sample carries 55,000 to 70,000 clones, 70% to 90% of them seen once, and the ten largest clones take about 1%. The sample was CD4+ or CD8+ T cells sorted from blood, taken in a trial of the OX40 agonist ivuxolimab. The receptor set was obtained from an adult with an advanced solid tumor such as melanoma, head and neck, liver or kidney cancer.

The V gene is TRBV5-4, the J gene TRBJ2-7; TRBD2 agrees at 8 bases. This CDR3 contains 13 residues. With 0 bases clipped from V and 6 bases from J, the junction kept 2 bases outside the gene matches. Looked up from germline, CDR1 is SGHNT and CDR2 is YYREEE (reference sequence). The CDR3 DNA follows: TGTGCCAGCAGCTTGGTTCTAGCGGGCGAGCAGTACTTC. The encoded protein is CASSLVLAGEQYF. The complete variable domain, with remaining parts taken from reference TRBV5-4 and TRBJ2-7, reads ETGVTQSPTHLIKTRGQQVTLRCSSQSGHNTVSWYQQALGQGPQFIFQYYREEENGRGNFPPRFSGLQFPNYSSELNVNALELDDSALYLCASSLVLAGEQYFGPGTRLTVT.

The CDR3 is CSVGDRGNGYTF. The CDR3 DNA is TGCAGCGTTGGGGACAGGGGAAATGGCTACACCTTC. The chain combines TRBV29-1 with TRBJ1-2, with TRBD1 matching over 10 bases. Germline CDR1 reads SQVTM; CDR2 reads ANQGSEA. The ends lost 4 bases at V and 6 bases at J; junction bases unmatched: 2. CDR3 size: 12 residues.

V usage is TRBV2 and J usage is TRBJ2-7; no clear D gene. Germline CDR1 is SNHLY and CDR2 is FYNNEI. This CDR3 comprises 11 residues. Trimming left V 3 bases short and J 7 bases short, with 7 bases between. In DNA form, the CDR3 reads TGTGCCAGCAGTGACGAAGTAGAGCAGTACTTC. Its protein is CASSDEVEQYF.

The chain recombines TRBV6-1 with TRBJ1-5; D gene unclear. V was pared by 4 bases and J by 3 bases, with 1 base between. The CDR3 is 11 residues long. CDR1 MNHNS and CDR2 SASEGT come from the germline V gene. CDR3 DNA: TGTGCCAGCAGTGCCAATCAGCCCCAGCATTTT. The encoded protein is CASSANQPQHF.

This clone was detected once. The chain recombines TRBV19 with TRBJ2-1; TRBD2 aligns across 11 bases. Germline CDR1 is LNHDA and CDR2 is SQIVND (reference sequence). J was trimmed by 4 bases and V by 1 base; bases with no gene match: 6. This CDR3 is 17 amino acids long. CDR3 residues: CASSIGPTSGIYNEQFF. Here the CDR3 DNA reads TGTGCCAGTAGTATAGGCCCGACTAGCGGGATTTACAATGAGCAGTTCTTC.

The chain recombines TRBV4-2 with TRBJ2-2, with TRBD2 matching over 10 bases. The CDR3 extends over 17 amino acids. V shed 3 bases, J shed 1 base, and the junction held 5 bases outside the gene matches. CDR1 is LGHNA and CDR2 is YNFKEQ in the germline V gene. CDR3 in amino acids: CASSHPSGGQNTGELFF. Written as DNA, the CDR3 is TGTGCCAGCAGCCATCCTAGCGGGGGCCAGAACACCGGGGAGCTGTTTTTT.

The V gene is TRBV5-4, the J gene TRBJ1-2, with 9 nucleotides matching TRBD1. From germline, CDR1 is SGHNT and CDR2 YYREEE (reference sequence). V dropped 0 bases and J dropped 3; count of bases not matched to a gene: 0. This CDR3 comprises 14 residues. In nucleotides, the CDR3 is TGTGCCAGCAGCTTGGGACAGGGGGACTATGGCTACACCTTC. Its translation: CASSLGQGDYGYTF.

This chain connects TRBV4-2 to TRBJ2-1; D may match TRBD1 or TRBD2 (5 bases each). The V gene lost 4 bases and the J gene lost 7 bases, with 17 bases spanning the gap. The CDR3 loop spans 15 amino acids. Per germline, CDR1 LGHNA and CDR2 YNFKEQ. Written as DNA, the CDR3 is TGTGCCAGCAGCCTCAACCGGGGCGCGGGTAATGAGCAGTTCTTC. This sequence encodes CASSLNRGAGNEQFF.

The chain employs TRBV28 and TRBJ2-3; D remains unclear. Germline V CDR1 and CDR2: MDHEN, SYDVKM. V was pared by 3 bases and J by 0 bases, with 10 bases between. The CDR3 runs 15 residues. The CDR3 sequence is CASSFFVGSTDTQYF. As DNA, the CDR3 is TGTGCCAGCAGTTTCTTTGTGGGAAGCACAGATACGCAGTATTTT.

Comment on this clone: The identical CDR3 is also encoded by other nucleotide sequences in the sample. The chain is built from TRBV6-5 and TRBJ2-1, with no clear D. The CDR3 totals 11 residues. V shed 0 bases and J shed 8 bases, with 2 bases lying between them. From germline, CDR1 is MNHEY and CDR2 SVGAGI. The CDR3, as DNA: TGTGCCAGCAGTTACTCGGATGAGCAGTTCTTC. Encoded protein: CASSYSDEQFF.

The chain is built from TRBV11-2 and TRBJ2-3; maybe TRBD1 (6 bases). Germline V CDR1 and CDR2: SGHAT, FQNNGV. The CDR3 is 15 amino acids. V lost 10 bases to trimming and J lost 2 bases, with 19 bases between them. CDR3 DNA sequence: TGTGCCAAGAAGGGGGACACCCTCACCACAGATACGCAGTATTTT. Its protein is CAKKGDTLTTDTQYF.

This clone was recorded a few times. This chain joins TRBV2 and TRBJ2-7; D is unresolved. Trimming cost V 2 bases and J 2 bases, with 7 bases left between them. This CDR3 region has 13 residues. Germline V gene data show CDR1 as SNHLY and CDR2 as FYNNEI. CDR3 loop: CASSERRTYEQYF. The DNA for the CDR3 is TGTGCCAGCAGTGAACGACGGACCTACGAGCAGTACTTC.

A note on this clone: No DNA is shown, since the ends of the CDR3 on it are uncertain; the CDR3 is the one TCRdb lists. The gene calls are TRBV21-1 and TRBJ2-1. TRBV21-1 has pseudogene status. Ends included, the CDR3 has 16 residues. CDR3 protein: CASSKYLCELRREQFF.

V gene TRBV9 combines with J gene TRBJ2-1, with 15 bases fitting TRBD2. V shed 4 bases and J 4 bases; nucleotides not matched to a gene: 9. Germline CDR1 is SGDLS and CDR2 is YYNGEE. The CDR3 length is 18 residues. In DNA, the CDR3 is TGTGCCAGCAGCCCCCCAAGGACTAGCGGGAGGGTTTACAATGAGCAGTTCTTC. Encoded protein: CASSPPRTSGRVYNEQFF.

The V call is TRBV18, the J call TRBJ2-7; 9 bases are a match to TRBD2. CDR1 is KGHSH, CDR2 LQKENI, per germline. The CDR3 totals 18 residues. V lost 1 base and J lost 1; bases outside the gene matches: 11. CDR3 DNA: TGTGCCAGCTCACCACGAACGCCGATGGCGGGGGGGTCCTACGAGCAGTACTTC. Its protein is CASSPRTPMAGGSYEQYF.

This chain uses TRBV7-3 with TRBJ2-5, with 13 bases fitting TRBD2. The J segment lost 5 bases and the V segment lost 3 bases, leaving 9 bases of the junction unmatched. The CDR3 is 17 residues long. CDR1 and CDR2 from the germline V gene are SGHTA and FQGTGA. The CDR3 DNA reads TGTGCCAGCAGCTTGGGAACTAGCGGGAGGGGAGGGGAGACCCAGTACTTC. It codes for CASSLGTSGRGGETQYF.

CDR3: CASSLGQENEKLFF. The CDR3 DNA is TGCGCCAGCAGCTTGGGACAGGAAAATGAAAAACTGTTTTTT. This rearrangement joins TRBV5-1 to TRBJ1-4; D may be TRBD1 (6 bases). This CDR3 region has 14 residues. In germline, CDR1 is SGHRS, CDR2 YFSETQ. The V and J ends lost 0 bases and 5 bases respectively, with 8 bases between them.

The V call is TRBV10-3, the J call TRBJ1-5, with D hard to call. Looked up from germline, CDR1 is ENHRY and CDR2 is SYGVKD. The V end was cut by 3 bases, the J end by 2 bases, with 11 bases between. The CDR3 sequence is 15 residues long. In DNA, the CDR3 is TGTGCCATCAGTGATCGGCGGGCGGGCAATCAGCCCCAGCATTTT. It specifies CAISDRRAGNQPQHF.

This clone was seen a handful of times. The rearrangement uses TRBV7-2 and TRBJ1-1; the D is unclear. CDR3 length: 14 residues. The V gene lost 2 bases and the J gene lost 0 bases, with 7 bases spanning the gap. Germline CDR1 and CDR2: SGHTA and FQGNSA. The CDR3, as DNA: TGTGCCAGCAGCTTACTTCATCTGAACACTGAAGCTTTCTTT. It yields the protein CASSLLHLNTEAFF.

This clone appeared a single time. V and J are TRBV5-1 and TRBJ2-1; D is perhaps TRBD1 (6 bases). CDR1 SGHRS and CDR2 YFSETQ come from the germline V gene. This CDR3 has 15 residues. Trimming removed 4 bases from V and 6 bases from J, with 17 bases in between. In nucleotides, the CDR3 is TGCGCCAGCAGCACCGGGACAAGACCCTCCAATGAGCAGTTCTTC. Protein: CASSTGTRPSNEQFF.

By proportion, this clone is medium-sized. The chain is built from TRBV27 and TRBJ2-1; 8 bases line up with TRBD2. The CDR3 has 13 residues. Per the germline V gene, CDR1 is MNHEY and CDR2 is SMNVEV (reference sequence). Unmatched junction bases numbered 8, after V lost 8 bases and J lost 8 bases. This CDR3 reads CASQGGRTYEQFF. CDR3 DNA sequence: TGTGCCAGCCAGGGCGGGAGGACCTATGAGCAGTTCTTC.

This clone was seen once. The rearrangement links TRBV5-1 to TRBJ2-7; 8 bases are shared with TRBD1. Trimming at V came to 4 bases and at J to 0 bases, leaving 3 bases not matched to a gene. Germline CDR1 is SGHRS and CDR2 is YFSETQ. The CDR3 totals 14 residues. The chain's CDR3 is CASSGQGLSYEQYF. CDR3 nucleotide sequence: TGCGCCAGCAGCGGACAGGGACTCTCCTACGAGCAGTACTTC.

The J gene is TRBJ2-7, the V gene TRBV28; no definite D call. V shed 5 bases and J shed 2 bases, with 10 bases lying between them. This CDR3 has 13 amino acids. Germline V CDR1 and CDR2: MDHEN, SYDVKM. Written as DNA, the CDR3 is TGTGCCAGCAGTACCCGGCCCACCTACGAGCAGTACTTC. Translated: CASSTRPTYEQYF. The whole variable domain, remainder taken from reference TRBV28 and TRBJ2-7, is DVKVTQSSRYLVKRTGEKVFLECVQDMDHENMFWYRQDPGLGLRLIYFSYDVKMKEKGDIPEGYSVSREKKERFSLILESASTNQTSMYLCASSTRPTYEQYFGPGTRLTVT.

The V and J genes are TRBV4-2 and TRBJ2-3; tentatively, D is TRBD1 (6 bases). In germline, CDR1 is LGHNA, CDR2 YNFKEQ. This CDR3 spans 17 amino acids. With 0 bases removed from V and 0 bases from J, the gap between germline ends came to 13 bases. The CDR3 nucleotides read TGTGCCAGCAGCCAAGAAGGGGGATTAACTAGCACAGATACGCAGTATTTT. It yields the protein CASSQEGGLTSTDTQYF.

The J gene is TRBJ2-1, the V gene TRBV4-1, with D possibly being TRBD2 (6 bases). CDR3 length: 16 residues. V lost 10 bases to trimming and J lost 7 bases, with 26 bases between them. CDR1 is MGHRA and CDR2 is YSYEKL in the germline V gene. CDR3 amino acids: CATQDAGLNPGNEQFF. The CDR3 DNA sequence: TGCGCCACCCAGGACGCGGGGCTCAACCCCGGGAATGAGCAGTTCTTC.